The T cell receptor (beta chain) described here comes from a study of blood T cell repertoires in COVID-19. The authors' processing: Quantification of nucleated cells was approximated via reference gene primer amplification. Data came from immunoSEQ multiplex PCR; TCRdb stores just in-frame clones and leaves some out. V, J and clone size are those of that table, while D and trimming were read from the DNA. The table has 250,000 to 300,000 clones, around 90% seen once. The germline V and J ends were trimmed by 7 bases and 3 bases, with 12 bases remaining between them. CDR3 length: 13 amino acids. Germline V gives CDR1 SGHTA, CDR2 FQGNSA. This clone was picked up one time.

The clonotype was recovered from a woman aged 40 to 50 who had recovered from COVID-19. The chain has TRBV7-2 and TRBJ1-1, with a possible D match to TRBD1 (5 bases). Material: peripheral blood. This CDR3 is CASTGGGYTEAFF. In nucleotides, the CDR3 is TGTGCCAGCACGGGTGGGGGGTACACTGAAGCTTTCTTT.